The T cell receptor (beta chain) described here comes from a study of cytomegalovirus exposure and HLA in healthy donors. Notes on the study in general: A cluster of highly shared sequence variants was likely a sequencing artifact.

J lost 4 bases, V lost 5 bases, and 7 bases had no gene match. Germline CDR1 is SQVTM and CDR2 is ANQGSEA. The CDR3 is 13 amino acids. This clone has a handful of counts. Its antigen is unknown. Vbeta (60) and Jbeta (13) primers were used in the PCR. Profiled with immunoSEQ multiplex PCR; TCRdb holds only in-frame clones, not every one. This table has 110,000 to 150,000 clones, 9.7% appearing once. This receptor was taken from a man aged 45-65 years in good health and CMV-seronegative. The specimen sequenced was PBMCs. The genes are TRBV29-1 and TRBJ1-1; 7 nucleotides agree with TRBD1. DNA for the CDR3: TGCAGCGTTAACAGGGGATCGGGCACTGAAGCTTTCTTT. Residues: CSVNRGSGTEAFF.